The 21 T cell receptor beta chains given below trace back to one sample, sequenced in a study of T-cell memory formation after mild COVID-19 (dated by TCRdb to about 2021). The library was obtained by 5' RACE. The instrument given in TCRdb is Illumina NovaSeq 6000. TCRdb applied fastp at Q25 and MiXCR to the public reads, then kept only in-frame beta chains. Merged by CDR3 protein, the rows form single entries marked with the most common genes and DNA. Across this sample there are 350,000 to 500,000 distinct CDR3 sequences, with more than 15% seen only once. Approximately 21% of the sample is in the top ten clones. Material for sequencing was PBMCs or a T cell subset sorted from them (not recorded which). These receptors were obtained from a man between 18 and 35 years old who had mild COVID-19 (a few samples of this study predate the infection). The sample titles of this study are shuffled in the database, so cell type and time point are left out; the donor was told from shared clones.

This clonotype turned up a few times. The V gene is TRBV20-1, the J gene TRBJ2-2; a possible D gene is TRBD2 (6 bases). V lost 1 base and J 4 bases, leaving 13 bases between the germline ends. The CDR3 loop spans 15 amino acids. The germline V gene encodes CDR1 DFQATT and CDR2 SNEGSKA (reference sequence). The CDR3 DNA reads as TGCAGTGCTAGAGGCCGCTGGGGAGGCACCGGGGAGCTGTTTTTT. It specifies CSARGRWGGTGELFF.

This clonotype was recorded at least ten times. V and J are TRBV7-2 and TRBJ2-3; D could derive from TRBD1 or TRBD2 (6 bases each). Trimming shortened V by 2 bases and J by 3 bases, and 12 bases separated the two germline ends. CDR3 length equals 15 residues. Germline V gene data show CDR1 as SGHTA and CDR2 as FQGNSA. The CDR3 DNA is TGTGCCAGCAGCTTACAATCGGGGGCTACAGATACGCAGTATTTT. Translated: CASSLQSGATDTQYF.

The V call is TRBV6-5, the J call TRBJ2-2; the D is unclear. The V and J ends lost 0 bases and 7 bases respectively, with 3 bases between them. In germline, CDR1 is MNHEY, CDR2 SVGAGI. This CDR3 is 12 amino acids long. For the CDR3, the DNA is TGTGCCAGCAGTTACTCGAACGGGGAGCTGTTTTTT. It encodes CASSYSNGELFF.

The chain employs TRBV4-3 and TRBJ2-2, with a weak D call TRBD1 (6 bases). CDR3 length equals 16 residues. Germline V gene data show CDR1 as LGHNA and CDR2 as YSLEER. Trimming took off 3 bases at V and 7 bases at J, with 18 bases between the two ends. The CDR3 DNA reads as TGCGCCAGCAGCCATATCCGGGACATCCTGGGCGGGGAGCTGTTTTTT. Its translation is CASSHIRDILGGELFF.

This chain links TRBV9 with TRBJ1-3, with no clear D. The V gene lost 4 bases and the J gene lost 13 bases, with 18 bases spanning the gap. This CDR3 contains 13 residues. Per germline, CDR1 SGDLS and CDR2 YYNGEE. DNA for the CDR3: TGTGCCAGCAGCCCCCAGGACCCGGGTGCGATATATTTT. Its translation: CASSPQDPGAIYF.

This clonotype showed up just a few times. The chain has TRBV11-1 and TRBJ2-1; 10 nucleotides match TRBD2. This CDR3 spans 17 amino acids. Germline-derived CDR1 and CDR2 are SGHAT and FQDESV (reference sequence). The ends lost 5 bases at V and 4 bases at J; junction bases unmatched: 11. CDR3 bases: TGTGCCAGCAGCCGCGCCCCTGGGACTAGCGTATACAATGAGCAGTTCTTC. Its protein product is CASSRAPGTSVYNEQFF. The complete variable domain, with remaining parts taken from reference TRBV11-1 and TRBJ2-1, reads EAEVAQSPRYKITEKSQAVAFWCDPISGHATLYWYRQILGQGPELLVQFQDESVVDDSQLPKDRFSAERLKGVDSTLKIQPAELGDSAMYLCASSRAPGTSVYNEQFFGPGTRLTVL.

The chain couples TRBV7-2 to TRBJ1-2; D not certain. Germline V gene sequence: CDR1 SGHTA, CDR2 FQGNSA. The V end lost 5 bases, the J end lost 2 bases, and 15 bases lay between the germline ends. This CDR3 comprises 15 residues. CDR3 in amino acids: CASSPIRTLNYGYTF. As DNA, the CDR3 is TGTGCCAGCAGCCCAATTCGGACCCTAAACTATGGCTACACCTTC.

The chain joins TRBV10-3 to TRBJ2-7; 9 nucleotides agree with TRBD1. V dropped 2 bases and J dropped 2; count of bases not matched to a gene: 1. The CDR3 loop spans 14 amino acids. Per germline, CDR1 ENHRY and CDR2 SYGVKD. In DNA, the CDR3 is TGTGCCATCAGTGAGGGGACAGGGCCCTACGAGCAGTACTTC. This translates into CAISEGTGPYEQYF.

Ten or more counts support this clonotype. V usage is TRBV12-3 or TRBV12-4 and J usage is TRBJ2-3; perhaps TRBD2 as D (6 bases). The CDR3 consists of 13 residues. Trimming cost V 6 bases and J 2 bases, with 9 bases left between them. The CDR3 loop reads CASRRGHTDTQYF. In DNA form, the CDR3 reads TGTGCCAGCAGGCGGGGCCACACAGATACGCAGTATTTT.

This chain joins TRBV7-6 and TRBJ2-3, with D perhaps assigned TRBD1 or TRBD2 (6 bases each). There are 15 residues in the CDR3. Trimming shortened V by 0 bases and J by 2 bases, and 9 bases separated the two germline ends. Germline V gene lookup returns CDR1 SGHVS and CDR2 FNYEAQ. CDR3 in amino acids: CASSLAGGHTDTQYF. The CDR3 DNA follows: TGTGCCAGCAGCTTAGCTGGGGGGCACACAGATACGCAGTATTTT.

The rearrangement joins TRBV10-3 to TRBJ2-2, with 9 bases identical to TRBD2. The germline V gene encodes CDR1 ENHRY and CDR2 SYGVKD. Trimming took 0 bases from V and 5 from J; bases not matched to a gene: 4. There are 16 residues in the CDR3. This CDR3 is CAISESSGGLTGELFF. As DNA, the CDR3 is TGTGCCATCAGTGAGTCTAGCGGGGGACTTACCGGGGAGCTGTTTTTT.

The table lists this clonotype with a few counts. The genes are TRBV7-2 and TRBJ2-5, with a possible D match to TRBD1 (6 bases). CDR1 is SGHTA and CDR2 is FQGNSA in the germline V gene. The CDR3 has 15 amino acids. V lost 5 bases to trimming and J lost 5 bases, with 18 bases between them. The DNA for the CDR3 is TGTGCCAGCAGCAATACAGGGCGCCCGGTGGAGACCCAGTACTTC. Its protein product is CASSNTGRPVETQYF. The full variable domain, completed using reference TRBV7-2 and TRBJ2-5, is GAGVSQSPSNKVTEKGKDVELRCDPISGHTALYWYRQSLGQGLEFLIYFQGNSAPDKSGLPSDRFSAERTGGSVSTLTIQRTQQEDSAVYLCASSNTGRPVETQYFGPGTRLLVL.

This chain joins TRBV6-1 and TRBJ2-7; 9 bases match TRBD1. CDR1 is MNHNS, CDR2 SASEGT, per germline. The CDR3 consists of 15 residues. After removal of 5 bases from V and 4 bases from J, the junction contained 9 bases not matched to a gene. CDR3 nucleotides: TGTGCCAGCAGTACTCCCGGGACAGGGTTTTACGAGCAGTACGTC. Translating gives CASSTPGTGFYEQYV.

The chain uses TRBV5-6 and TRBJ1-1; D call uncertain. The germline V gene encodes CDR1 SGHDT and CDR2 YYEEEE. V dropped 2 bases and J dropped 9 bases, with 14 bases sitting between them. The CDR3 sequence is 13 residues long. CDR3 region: CASSFVTVGQAFF. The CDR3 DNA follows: TGTGCCAGCAGCTTCGTGACCGTGGGCCAAGCTTTCTTT.

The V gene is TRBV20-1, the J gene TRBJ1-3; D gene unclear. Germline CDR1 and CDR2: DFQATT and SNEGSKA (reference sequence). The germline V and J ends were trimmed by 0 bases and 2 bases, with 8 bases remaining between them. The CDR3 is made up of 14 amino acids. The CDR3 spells CSARDRVTGNTIYF. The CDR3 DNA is TGCAGTGCTAGAGACAGAGTAACTGGAAACACCATATATTTT.

The DNA for the CDR3 is TGTGCCAGCAGCCAACGCGGGGGGGCCGACAATGAGCAGTTCTTC. Translating gives CASSQRGGADNEQFF. V gene TRBV4-2 combines with J gene TRBJ2-1; 9 nucleotides line up with TRBD2. Losses at the gene ends were 2 bases for V and 5 bases for J; bases not matched to a gene: 4. CDR1 LGHNA and CDR2 YNFKEQ come from the germline V gene. CDR3 size: 15 residues.

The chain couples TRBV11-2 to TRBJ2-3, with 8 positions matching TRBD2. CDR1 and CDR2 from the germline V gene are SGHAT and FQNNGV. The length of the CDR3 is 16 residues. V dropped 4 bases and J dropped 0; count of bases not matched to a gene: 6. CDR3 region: CASSSAGGVSTDTQYF. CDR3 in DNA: TGTGCCAGCAGCTCTGCGGGGGGCGTGAGCACAGATACGCAGTATTTT.

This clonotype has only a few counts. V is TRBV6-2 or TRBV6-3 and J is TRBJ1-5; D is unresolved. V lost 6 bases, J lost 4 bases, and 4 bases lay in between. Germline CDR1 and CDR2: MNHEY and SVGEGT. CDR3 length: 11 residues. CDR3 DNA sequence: TGTGCCAGCAGAACAAATCAGCCCCAGCATTTT. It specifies CASRTNQPQHF.

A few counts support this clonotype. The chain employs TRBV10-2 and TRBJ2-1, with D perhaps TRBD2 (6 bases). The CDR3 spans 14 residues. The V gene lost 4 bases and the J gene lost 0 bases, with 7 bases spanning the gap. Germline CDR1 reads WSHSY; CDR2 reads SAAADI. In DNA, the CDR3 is TGCGCCAGCAGTGGGACTAACTCCTACAATGAGCAGTTCTTC. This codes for CASSGTNSYNEQFF.

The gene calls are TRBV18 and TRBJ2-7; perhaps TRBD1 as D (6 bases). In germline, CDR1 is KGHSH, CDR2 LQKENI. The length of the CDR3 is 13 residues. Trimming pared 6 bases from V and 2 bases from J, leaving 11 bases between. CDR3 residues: CASSPGQPYEQYV. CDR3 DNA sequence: TGTGCCAGCTCGCCCGGACAGCCCTACGAGCAGTACGTC.

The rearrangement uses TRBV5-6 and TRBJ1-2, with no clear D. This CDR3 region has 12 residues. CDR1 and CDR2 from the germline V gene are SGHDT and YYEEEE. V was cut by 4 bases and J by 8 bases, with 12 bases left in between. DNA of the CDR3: TGTGCCAGCAGCGTGATATACCACGGCTACACCTTC. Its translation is CASSVIYHGYTF.